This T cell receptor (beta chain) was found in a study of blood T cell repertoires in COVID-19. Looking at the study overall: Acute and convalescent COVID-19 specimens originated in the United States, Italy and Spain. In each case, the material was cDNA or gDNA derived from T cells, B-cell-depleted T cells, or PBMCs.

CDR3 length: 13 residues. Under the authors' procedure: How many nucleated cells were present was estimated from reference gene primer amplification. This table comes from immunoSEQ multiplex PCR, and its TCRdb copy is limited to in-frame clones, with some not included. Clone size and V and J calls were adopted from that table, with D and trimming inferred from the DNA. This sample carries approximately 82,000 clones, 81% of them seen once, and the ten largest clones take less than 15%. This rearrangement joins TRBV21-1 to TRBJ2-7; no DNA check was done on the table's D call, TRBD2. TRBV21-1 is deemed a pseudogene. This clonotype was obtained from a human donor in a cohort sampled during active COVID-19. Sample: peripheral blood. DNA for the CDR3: TGTGCCAGCAGCAAAGGGGCTAGCGGCGAGCAGTACTTC. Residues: CASSKGASGEQYF.